This TCR beta chain was profiled in a study of regulatory T cells in long-lasting Graves disease. In the study overall: Graves' disease counted as persistent after over 5 years of antithyroid drugs with positive TSH receptor antibodies.

Regarding this clonotype: Its antigen is unidentified.

Study-level results: Lower TCR diversity characterized persistent Graves' patients relative to newly diagnosed patients.

Germline CDR1 and CDR2: SGHNT and YENEEA. The CDR3 contains 14 residues. V gave up 5 bases and J gave up 15 bases; unmatched junction bases: 14. Sample time point: persistent/refractory GD, antithyroid drugs over 5 years with positive TRAb. Generation of the TCR library employed RNA extracted from PBMCs. Each patient gave approximately 8.1 milliliters of EDTA-anticoagulated peripheral blood. With iRepertoire HTBI primers and Arm-PCR of CDR3 regions, TCR beta libraries were built. Each CDR3 protein gets one entry after TCRdb re-called the multiplex PCR reads with MiXCR. The sample includes about 470,000 distinct CDR3 sequences, around 21% seen only once; the top ten take 6.5% to 8%.

Sequences were derived from peripheral blood mononuclear cells (PBMCs), sampled when the disease was refractory, from a patient treated with antithyroid drugs. The chain couples TRBV11-3 to TRBJ2-4; 9 bases agree with TRBD2. The clonotype was recovered from a female donor with Graves disease. The DNA of the CDR3 is TGTGCCAGCAGCCGAACCTCGACTAGCGGAGTCACGTACTTC. Protein: CASSRTSTSGVTYF.